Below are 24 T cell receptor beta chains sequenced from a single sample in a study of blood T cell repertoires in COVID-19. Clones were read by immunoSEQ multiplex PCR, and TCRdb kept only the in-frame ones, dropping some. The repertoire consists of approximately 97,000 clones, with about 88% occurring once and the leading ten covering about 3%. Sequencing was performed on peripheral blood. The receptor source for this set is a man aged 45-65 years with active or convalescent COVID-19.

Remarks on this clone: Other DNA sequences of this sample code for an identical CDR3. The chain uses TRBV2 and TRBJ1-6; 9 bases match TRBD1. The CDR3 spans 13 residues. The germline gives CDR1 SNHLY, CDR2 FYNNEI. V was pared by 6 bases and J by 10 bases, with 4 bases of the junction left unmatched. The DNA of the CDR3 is TGTGCCAGCAGGGGACAGGGTGACTCACCCCTCCACTTT. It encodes CASRGQGDSPLHF.

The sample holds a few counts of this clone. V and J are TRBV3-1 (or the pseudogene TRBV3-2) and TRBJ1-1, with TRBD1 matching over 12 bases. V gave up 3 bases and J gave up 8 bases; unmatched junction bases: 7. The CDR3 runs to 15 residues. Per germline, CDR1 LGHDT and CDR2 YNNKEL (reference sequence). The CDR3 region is CASSHPGQGAEEAFF. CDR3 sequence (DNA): TGTGCCAGCAGCCACCCGGGACAGGGGGCTGAGGAAGCTTTCTTT.

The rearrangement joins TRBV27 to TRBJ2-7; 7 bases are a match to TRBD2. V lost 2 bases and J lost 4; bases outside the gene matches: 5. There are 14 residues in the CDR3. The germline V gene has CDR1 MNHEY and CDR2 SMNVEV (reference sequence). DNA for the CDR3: TGTGCCAGCAGTTTAGCGGGGGAAGGTTACGAGCAGTACTTC. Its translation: CASSLAGEGYEQYF.

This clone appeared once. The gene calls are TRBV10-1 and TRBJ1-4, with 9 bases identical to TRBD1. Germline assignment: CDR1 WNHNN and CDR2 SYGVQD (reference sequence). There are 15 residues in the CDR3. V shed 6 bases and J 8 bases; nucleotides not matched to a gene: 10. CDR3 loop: CASSDPRDREEKLFF. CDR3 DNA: TGCGCCAGCAGCGACCCCCGGGACAGGGAGGAAAAACTGTTTTTT.

The DNA of the CDR3 is TGTGCCAGCAGTTCGACAGGTGATCTGAACACTGAAGCTTTCTTT. This translates into CASSSTGDLNTEAFF. The J gene is TRBJ1-1, the V gene TRBV28, with a possible D match to TRBD1 (6 bases). CDR1 is MDHEN and CDR2 is SYDVKM in the germline V gene. V was pared by 4 bases and J by 0 bases, with 12 bases between. The CDR3 consists of 15 residues.

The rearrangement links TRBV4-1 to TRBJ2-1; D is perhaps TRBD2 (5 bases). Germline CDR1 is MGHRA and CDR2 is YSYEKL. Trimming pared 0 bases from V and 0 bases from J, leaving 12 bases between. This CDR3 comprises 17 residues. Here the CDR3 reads CASSQDRIGSSYNEQFF. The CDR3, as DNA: TGCGCCAGCAGCCAAGATCGTATAGGGAGCTCCTACAATGAGCAGTTCTTC.

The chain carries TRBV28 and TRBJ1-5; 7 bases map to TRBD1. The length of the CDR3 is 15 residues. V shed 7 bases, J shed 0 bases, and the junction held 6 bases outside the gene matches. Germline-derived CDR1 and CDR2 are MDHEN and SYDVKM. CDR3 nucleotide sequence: TGTGCCAGCACCCCGACAGGGAATAGCAATCAGCCCCAGCATTTT. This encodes CASTPTGNSNQPQHF.

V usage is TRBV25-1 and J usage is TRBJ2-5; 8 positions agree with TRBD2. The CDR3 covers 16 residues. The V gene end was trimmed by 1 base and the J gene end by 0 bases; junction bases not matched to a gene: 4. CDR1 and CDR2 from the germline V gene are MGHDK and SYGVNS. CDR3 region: CASSELAGSNQETQYF. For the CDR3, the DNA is TGTGCCAGCAGTGAATTAGCGGGGTCAAACCAAGAGACCCAGTACTTC.

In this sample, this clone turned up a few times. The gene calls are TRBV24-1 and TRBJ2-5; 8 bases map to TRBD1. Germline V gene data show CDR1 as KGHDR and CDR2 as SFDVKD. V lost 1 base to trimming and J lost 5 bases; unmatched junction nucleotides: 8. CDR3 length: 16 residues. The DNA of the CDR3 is TGTGCCACCAGTGATTTAGGCAGGGGGCAGGTTGAGACCCAGTACTTC. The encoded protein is CATSDLGRGQVETQYF.

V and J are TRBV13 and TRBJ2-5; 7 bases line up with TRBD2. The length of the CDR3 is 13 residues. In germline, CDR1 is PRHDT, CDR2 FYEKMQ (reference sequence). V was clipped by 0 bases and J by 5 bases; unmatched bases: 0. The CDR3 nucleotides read TGTGCCAGCAGCTTAGGTAGCGGGGAGACCCAGTACTTC. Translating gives CASSLGSGETQYF.

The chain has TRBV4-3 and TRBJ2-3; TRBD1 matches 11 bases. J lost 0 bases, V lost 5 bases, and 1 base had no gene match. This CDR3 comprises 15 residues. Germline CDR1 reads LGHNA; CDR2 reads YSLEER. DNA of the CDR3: TGCGCCAGCAGCGGACAGGGGGCCAGCACAGATACGCAGTATTTT. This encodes CASSGQGASTDTQYF.

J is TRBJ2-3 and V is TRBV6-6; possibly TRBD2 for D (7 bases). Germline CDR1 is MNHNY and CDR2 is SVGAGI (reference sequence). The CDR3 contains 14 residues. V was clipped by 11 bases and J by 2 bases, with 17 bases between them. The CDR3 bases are TGTGCCGCGAGGGGGGGCCAAAACACAGATACGCAGTATTTT. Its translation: CAARGGQNTDTQYF.

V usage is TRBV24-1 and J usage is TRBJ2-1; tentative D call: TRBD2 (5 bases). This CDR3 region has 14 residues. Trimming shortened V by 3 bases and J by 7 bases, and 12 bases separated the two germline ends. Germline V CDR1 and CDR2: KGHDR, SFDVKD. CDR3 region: CATSDERSGNEQFF. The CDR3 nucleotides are TGTGCCACCAGTGATGAGCGGTCTGGGAATGAGCAGTTCTTC.

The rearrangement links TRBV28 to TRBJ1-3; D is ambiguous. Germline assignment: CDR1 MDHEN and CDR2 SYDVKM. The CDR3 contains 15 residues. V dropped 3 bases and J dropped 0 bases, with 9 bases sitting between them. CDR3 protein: CASSFPSNSGNTIYF. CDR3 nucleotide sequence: TGTGCCAGCAGTTTTCCGTCTAACTCTGGAAACACCATATATTTT.

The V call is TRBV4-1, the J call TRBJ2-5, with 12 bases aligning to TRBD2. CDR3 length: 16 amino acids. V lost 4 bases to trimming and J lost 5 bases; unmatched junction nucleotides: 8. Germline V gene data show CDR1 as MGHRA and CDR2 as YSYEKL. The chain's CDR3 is CASSLASGGAIETQYF. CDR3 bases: TGCGCCAGCAGCCTAGCTAGCGGGGGGGCGATCGAGACCCAGTACTTC.

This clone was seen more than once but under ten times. The CDR3 here is CASSPQTGGLNTEAFF. The CDR3 region has the DNA TGTGCCAGCTCACCTCAAACAGGGGGCTTGAACACTGAAGCTTTCTTT. This chain links TRBV18 with TRBJ1-1, with 9 bases identical to TRBD1. The CDR3 is made up of 16 amino acids. Losses at the gene ends were 3 bases for V and 0 bases for J; bases not matched to a gene: 5. Germline V gives CDR1 KGHSH, CDR2 LQKENI.

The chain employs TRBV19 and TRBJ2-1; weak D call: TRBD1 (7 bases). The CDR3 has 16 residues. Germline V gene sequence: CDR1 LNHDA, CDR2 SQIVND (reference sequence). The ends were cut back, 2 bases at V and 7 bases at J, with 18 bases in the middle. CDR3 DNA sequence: TGTGCCAGTAGTATATTCCCCCTACAGGGGAGGAATGAGCAGTTCTTC. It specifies CASSIFPLQGRNEQFF. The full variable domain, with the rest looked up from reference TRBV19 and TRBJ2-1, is DGGITQSPKYLFRKEGQNVTLSCEQNLNHDAMYWYRQDPGQGLRLIYYSQIVNDFQKGDIAEGYSVSREKKESFPLTVTSAQKNPTAFYLCASSIFPLQGRNEQFFGPGTRLTVL.

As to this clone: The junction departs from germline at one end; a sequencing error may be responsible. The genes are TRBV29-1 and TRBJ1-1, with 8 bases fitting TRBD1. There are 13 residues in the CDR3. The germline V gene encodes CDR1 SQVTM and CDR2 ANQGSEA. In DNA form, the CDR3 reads TGCAGCGCCCCCCAGGGGGCTGGCACTGAAGTTTTCTTT. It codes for CSAPQGAGTEVFF.

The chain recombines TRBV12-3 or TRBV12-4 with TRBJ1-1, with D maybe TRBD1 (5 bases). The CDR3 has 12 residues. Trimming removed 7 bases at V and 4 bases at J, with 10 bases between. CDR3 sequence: CASTFGGTEAFF. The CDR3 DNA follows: TGTGCCAGCACCTTCGGGGGCACTGAAGCTTTCTTT.

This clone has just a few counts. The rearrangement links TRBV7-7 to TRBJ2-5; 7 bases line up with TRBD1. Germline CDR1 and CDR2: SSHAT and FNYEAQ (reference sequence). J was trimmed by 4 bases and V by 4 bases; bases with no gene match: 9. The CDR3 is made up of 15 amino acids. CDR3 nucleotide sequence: TGTGCCAGCAGCTCCCAGACAGGGAATGGAGAGACCCAGTACTTC. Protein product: CASSSQTGNGETQYF.

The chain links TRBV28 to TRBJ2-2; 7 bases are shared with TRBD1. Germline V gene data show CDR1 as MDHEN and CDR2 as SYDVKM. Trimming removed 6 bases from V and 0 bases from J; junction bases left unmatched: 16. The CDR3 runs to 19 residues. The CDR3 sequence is CASSRPWPGGVSNTGELFF. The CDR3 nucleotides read TGTGCCAGCAGCCGTCCGTGGCCAGGGGGAGTTTCGAACACCGGGGAGCTGTTTTTT.

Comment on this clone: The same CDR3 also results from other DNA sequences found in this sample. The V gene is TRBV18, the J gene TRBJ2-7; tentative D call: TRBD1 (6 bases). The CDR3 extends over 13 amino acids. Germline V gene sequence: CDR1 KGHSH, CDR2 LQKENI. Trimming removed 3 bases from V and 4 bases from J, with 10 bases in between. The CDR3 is CASSPGRGYEQYF. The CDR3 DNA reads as TGTGCCAGCTCACCTGGCAGGGGTTACGAGCAGTACTTC.

The CDR3 loop is CASSPPGNSGNTIYF. DNA of the CDR3: TGTGCCAGCTCACCACCGGGCAACTCTGGAAACACCATATATTTT. The chain combines TRBV18 with TRBJ1-3; D gene unclear. Per the germline V gene, CDR1 is KGHSH and CDR2 is LQKENI. The V and J ends lost 0 bases and 0 bases respectively, with 6 bases between them. The CDR3 sequence is 15 residues long.

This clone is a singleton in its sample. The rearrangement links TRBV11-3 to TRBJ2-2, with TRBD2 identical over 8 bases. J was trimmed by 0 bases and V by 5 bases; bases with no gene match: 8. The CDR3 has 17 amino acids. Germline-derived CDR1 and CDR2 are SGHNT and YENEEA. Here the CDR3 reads CASSPHSGVANTGELFF. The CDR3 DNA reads TGTGCCAGCAGCCCCCATAGCGGGGTCGCGAACACCGGGGAGCTGTTTTTT.